This TCR beta chain was sequenced in a study of Ad26.COV2.S vaccination and SARS-CoV-2 variants. CDR3 length: 13 residues. V lost 1 base and J lost 5; bases outside the gene matches: 1. TCRdb's copy holds only in-frame clones and misses some; the assay was immunoSEQ multiplex PCR. Of around 450,000 clones listed, about nine tenths were seen once; the top ten hold about 4.5%. Regarding treatment: around 19 received Ad26.COV2.S at low or high dose, single or two shots; 5 received placebo; per-sample allocation not given. Material that was analyzed had been drawn on day 63 after the first vaccine or placebo injection.

The sample was peripheral blood, taken in a trial of Ad26.COV2.S vaccine versus placebo. The chain joins TRBV12-3 or TRBV12-4 to TRBJ2-5, with 7 bases identical to TRBD2. This receptor was obtained from a person between 18 and 65 years old who received the Ad26.COV2.S COVID-19 vaccine or a placebo. CDR3 coding DNA: TGTGCCAGCAGTTTAGAGGGAGGGGAGACCCAGTACTTC. Translation: CASSLEGGETQYF.